This TCR beta chain was obtained from a study of circulating and synovial CD4+ cells in juvenile arthritis. Study conclusions and caveats: These blood cells shared more CDR3 sequences with synovium than bulk blood. Bulk blood CD4 samples held at least an order of magnitude more or fewer genomes than CPL. Vbeta family usage analysis did not detect the pathogenic-like versus bulk difference.

On this clone itself: No antigen is known for it.

Patients with active juvenile idiopathic arthritis donated these samples. From germline, CDR1 is LGHNA and CDR2 YNFKEQ. CDR3 length: 13 residues. Trimming removed 7 bases from V and 3 bases from J; junction bases left unmatched: 3. The protocol was immunoSEQ multiplex PCR, while the TCRdb copy is restricted to in-frame clones and leaves out a portion. The table includes more than 13,000 clones, 75% to 90% detected once. V gene TRBV4-2 combines with J gene TRBJ1-5; 7 bases fit TRBD1. The sequenced material came from CD4+ T cells from synovial fluid. The sequence was obtained from a human patient with juvenile idiopathic arthritis. Some clones in this sample may be carry-over from other donors' samples. CDR3 amino acids: CASKGQDNQPQHF. For the CDR3, the DNA is TGTGCCAGCAAAGGACAGGACAATCAGCCCCAGCATTTT.